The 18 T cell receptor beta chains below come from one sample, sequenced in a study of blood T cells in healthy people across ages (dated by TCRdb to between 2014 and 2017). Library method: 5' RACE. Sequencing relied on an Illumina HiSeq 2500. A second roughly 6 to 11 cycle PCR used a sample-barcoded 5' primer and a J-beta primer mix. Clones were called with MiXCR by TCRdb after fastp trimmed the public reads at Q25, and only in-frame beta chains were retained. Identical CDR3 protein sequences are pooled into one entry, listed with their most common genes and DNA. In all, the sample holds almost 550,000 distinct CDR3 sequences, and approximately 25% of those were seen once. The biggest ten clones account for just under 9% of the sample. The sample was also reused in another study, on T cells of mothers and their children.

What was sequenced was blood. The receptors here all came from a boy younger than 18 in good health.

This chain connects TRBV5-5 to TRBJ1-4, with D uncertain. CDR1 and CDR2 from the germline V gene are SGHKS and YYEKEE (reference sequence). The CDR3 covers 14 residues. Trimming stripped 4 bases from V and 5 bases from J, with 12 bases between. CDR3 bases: TGTGCCAGCAGCGACCGGGATCTGAATGAAAAACTGTTTTTT. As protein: CASSDRDLNEKLFF. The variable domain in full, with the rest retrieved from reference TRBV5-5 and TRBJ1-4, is DAGVTQSPTHLIKTRGQQVTLRCSPISGHKSVSWYQQVLGQGPQFIFQYYEKEERGRGNFPDRFSARQFPNYSSELNVNALLLGDSALYLCASSDRDLNEKLFFGSGTQLSVL.

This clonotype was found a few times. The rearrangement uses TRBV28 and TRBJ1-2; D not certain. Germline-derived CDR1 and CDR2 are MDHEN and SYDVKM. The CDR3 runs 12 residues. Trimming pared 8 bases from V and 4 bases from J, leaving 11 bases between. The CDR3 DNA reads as TGTGCCAGCTTCAAGGCGTTCTATGGCTACACCTTC. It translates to CASFKAFYGYTF.

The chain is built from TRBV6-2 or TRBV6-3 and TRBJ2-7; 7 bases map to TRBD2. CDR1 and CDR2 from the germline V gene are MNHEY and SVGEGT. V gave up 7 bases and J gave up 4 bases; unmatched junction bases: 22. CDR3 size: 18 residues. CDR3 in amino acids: CASTSPRPGTTPPYEQYF. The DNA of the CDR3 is TGTGCCAGCACCAGCCCCCGTCCCGGGACTACCCCTCCGTACGAGCAGTACTTC.

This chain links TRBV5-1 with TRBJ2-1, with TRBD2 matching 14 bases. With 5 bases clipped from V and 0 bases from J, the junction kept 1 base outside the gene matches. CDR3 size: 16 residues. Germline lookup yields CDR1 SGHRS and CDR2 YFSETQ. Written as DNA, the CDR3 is TGCGCCAGCAGAGGGACTAGCGGGAGCTCCTACAATGAGCAGTTCTTC. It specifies CASRGTSGSSYNEQFF.

The CDR3 sequence: CASSPDRGRQPQHF. In DNA form, the CDR3 reads TGTGCCAGCAGCCCAGACAGGGGGAGGCAGCCCCAGCATTTT. The chain combines TRBV6-1 with TRBJ1-5, with 9 positions matching TRBD1. J was trimmed by 7 bases and V by 6 bases; bases with no gene match: 7. This CDR3 spans 14 amino acids. Germline assignment: CDR1 MNHNS and CDR2 SASEGT.

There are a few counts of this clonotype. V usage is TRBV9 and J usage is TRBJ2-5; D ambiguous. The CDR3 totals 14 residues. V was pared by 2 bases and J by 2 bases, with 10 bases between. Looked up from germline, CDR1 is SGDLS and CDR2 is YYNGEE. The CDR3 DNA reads TGTGCCAGCAGCGTGAGTCCTGCTCAAGAGACCCAGTACTTC. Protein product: CASSVSPAQETQYF.

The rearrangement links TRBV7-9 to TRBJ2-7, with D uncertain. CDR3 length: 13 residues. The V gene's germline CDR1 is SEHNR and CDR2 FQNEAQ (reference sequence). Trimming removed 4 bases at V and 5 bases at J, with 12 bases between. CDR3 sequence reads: CASSSAMGHEQYF. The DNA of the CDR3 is TGTGCCAGCAGCTCAGCCATGGGCCACGAGCAGTACTTC.

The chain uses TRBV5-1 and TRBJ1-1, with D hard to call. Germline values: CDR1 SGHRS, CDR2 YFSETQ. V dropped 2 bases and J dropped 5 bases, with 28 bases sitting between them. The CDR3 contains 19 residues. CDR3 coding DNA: TGCGCCAGCAGCTTCACCGGAGTTAGTACGGGAATGGGTGGAACTGAAGCTTTCTTT. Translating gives CASSFTGVSTGMGGTEAFF.

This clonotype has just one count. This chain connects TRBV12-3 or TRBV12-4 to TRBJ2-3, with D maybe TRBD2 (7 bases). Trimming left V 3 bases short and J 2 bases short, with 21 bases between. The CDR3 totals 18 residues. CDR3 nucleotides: TGTGCCAGCAGTTTTAGGTCGCGGGGGCTCATCCCCACAGATACGCAGTATTTT. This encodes CASSFRSRGLIPTDTQYF.

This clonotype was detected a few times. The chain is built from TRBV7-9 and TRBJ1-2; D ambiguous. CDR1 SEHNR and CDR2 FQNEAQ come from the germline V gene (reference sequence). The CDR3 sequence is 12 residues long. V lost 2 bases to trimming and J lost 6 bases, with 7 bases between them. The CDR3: CASSLKTDGYTF. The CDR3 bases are TGTGCCAGCAGCTTAAAGACTGATGGCTACACCTTC.

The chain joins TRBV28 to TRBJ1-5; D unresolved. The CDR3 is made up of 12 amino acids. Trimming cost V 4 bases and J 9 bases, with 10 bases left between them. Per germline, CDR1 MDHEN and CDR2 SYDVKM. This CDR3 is CASSSPDLPQHF. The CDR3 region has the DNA TGTGCCAGCAGTTCCCCGGATCTGCCCCAGCATTTT.

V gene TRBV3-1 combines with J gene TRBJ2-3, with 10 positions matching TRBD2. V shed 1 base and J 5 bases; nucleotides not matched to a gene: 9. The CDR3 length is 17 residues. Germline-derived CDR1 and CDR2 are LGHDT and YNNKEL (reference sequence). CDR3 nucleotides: TGTGCCAGCAGCCAAGTTGTGCTAGCGGGAGCGGTAGATACGCAGTATTTT. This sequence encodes CASSQVVLAGAVDTQYF.

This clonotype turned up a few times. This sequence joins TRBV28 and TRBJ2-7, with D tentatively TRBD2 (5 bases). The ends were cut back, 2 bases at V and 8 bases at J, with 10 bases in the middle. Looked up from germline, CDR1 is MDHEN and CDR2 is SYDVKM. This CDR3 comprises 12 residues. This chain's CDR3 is CASSLEGRKQYF. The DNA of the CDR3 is TGTGCCAGCAGTTTAGAGGGTAGAAAGCAGTACTTC.

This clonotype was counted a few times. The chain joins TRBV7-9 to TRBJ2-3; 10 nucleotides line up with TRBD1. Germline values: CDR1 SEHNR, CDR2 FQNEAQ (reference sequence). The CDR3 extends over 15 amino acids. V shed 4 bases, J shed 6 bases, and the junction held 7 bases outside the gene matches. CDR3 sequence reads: CASSSGDRGTDTQYF. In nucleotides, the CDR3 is TGTGCCAGCAGCTCAGGGGACAGGGGTACTGATACGCAGTATTTT.

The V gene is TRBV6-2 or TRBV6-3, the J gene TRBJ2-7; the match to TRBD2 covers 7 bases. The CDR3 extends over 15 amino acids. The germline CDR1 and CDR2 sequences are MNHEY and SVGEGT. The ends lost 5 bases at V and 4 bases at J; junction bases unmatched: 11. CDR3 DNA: TGTGCCAGCAGTACCTCGGAACTAGCGACGTACGAGCAGTACTTC. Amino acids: CASSTSELATYEQYF.

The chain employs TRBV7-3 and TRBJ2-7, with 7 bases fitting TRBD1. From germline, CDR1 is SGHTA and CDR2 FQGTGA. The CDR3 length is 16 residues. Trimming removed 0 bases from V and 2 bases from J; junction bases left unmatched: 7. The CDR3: CASSLTHWTGPYEQYF. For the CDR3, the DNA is TGTGCCAGCAGCTTAACGCACTGGACAGGTCCCTACGAGCAGTACTTC.

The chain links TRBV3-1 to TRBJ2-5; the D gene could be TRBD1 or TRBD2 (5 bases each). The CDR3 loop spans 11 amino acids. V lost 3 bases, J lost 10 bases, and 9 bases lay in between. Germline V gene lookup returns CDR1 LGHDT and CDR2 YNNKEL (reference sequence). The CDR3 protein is CASSQGDDQYF. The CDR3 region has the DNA TGTGCCAGCAGCCAGGGGGATGACCAGTACTTC.

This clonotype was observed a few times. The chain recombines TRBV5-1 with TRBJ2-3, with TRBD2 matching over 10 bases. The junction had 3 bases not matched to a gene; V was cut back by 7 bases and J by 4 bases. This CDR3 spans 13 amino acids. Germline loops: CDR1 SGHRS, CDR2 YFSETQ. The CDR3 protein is CASVSGGADTQYF. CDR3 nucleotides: TGCGCCAGCGTGAGCGGGGGGGCAGATACGCAGTATTTT.